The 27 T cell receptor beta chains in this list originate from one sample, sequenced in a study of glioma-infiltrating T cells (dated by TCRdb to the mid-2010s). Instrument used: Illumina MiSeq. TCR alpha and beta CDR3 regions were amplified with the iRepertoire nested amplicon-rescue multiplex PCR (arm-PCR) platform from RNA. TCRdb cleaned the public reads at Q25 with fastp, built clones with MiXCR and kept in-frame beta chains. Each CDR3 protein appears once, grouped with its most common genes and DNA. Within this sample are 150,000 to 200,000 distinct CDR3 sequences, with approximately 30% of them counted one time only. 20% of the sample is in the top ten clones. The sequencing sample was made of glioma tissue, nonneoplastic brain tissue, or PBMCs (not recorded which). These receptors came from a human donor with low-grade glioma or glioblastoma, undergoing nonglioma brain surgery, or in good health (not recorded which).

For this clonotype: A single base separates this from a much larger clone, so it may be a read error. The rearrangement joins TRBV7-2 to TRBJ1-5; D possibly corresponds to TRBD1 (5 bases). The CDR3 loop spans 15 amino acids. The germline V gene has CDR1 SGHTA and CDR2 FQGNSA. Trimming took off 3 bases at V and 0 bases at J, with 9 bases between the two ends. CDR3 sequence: CASSFDSHSNQPQHF. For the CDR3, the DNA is TGTGCCAGCAGCTTTGACAGTCATAGCAATCAGCCCCAGCATTTT. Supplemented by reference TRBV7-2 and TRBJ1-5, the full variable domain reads GAGVSQSPSNKVTEKGKDVELRCDPISGHTALYWYRQSLGQGLEFLIYFQGNSAPDKSGLPSDRFSAERTGGSVSTLTIQRTQQEDSAVYLCASSFDSHSNQPQHFGDGTRLSIL.

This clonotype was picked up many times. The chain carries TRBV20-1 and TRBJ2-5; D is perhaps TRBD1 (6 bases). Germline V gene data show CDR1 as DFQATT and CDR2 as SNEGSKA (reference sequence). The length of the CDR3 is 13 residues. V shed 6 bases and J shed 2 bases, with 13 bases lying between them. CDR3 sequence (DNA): TGCAGTGCGGACGCACAGGGTCAAGAGACCCAGTACTTC. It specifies CSADAQGQETQYF.

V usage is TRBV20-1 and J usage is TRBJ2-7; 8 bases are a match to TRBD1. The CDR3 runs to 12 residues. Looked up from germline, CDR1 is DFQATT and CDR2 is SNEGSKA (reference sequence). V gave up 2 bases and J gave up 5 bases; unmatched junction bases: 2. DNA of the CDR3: TGCAGTGCTAGACAGGGGGCACACGAGCAGTACTTC. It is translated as CSARQGAHEQYF.

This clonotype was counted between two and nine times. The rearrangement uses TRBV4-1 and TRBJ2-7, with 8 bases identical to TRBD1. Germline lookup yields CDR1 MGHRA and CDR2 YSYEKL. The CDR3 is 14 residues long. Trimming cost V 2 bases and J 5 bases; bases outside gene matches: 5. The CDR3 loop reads CASSQPDRVDEQYF. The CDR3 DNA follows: TGCGCCAGCAGCCAACCGGACAGGGTCGACGAGCAGTACTTC.

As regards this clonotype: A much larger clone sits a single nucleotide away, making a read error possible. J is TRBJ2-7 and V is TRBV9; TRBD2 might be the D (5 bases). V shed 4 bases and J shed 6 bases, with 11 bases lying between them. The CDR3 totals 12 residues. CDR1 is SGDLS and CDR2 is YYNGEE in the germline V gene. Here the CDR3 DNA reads TGTGCCAGCAGCCCGCGAGGGTGCGAGCAGTACTTC. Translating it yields CASSPRGCEQYF. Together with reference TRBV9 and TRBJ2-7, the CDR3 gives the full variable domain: DSGVTQTPKHLITATGQRVTLRCSPRSGDLSVYWYQQSLDQGLQFLIQYYNGEERAKGNILERFSAQQFPDLHSELNLSSLELGDSALYFCASSPRGCEQYFGPGTRLTVT.

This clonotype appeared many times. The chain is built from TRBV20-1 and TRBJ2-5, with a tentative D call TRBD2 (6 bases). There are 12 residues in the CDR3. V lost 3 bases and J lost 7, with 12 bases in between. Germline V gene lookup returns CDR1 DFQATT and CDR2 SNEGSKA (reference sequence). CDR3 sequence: CSAREGQGTQYF. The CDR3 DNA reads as TGCAGTGCTAGGGAGGGTCAGGGGACCCAGTACTTC.

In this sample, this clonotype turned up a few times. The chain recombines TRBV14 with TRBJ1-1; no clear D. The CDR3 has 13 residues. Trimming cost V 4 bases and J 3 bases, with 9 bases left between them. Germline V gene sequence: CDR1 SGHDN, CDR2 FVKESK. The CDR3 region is CASSPGLDTEAFF. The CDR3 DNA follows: TGTGCCAGCAGCCCCGGTCTGGACACTGAAGCTTTCTTT.

CDR3 amino acids: CASSWETSGRTGELFF. The CDR3 region has the DNA TGTGCCAGCAGCTGGGAGACTAGCGGGAGAACCGGGGAGCTGTTTTTT. The rearrangement joins TRBV5-4 to TRBJ2-2; 12 nucleotides align to TRBD2. The CDR3 is made up of 16 amino acids. Per germline, CDR1 SGHNT and CDR2 YYREEE (reference sequence). V was clipped by 3 bases and J by 5 bases; unmatched bases: 5.

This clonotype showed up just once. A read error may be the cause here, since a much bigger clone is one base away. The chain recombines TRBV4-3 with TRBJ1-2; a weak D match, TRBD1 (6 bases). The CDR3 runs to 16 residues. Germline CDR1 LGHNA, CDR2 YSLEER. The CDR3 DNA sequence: TGCGCCAGCAGCCTATATACTAGGCAGGGGCACTATGGCGACACCTTC. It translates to CASSLYTRQGHYGDTF.

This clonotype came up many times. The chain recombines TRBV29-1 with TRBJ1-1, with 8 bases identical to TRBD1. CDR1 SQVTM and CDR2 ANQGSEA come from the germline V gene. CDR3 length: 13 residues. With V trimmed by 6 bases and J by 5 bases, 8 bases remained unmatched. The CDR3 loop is CSVGQGGGTEAFF. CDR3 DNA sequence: TGCAGCGTCGGACAGGGCGGGGGAACTGAAGCTTTCTTT. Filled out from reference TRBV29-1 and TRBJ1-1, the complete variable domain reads SAVISQKPSRDICQRGTSLTIQCQVDSQVTMMFWYRQQPGQSLTLIATANQGSEATYESGFVIDKFPISRPNLTFSTLTVSNMSPEDSSIYLCSVGQGGGTEAFFGQGTRLTVV.

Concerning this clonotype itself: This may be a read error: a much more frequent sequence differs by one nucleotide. The CDR3 DNA reads TGTGCCAGTAGTATAGTAGACAGGGAGGCTGGCTACACCTTC. Translated, it gives CASSIVDREAGYTF. The genes are TRBV7-3 and TRBJ1-2; 7 bases align to TRBD1. The CDR3 is 14 residues long. Germline V gives CDR1 SGHTA, CDR2 FQGTGA. Unmatched junction bases numbered 14, after V lost 9 bases and J lost 7 bases. Variable domain in full (rest from reference TRBV7-3 and TRBJ1-2): GAGVSQTPSNKVTEKGKYVELRCDPISGHTALYWYRQSLGQGPEFLIYFQGTGAADDSGLPNDRFFAVRPEGSVSTLKIQRTERGDSAVYLCASSIVDREAGYTFGSGTRLTVV.

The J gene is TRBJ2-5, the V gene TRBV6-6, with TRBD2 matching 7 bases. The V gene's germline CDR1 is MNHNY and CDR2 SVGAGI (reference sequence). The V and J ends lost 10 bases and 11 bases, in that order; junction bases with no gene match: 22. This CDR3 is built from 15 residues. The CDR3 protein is CATMYRGRASRTQYF. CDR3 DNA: TGTGCCACCATGTATAGAGGGAGGGCATCTCGGACTCAGTACTTC.

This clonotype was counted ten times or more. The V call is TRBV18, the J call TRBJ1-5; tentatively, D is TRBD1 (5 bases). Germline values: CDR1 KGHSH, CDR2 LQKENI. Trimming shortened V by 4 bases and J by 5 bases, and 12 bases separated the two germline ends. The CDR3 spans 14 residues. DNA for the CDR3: TGTGCCAGCTCACAGGGGTCCGGCGATCAGCCCCAGCATTTT. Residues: CASSQGSGDQPQHF.

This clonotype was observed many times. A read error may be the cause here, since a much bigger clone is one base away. This CDR3 reads CARPIGGTQYF. CDR3 DNA: TGTGCCAGGCCCATCGGGGGTACGCAGTATTTT. J is TRBJ2-3 and V is TRBV6-2 or TRBV6-3; tentatively, D is TRBD2 (6 bases). There are 11 residues in the CDR3. Germline values: CDR1 MNHEY, CDR2 SVGEGT. V lost 9 bases and J 8 bases, leaving 12 bases between the germline ends.

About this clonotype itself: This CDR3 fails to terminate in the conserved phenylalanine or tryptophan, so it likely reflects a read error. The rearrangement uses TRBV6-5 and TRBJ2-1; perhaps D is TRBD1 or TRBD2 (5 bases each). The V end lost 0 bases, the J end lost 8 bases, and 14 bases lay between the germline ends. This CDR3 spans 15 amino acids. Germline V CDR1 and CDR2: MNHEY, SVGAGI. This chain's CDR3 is CASSYSGPGPDEQFL. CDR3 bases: TGTGCCAGCAGTTACTCCGGGCCGGGACCGGATGAGCAGTTCCTT.

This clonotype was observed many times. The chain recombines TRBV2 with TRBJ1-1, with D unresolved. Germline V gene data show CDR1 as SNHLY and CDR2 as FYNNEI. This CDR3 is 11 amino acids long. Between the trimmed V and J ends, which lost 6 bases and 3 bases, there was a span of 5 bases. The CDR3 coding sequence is TGTGCCAGCAGCTTTTACACTGAAGCTTTCTTT. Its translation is CASSFYTEAFF.

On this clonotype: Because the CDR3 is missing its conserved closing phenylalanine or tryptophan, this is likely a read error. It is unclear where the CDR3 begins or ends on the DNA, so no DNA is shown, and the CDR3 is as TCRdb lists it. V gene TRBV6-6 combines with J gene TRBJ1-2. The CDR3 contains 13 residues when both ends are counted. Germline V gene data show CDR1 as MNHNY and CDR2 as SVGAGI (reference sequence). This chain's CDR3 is CASTVRGGDGYKV.

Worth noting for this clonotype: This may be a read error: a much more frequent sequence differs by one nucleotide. The CDR3 loop is CASGLGTFLQETQYF. CDR3 nucleotide sequence: TGTGCCAGCGGCTTAGGAACGTTTCTCCAAGAGACCCAGTACTTC. The chain carries TRBV7-2 and TRBJ2-5; D is unclear. CDR3 size: 15 residues. Germline-derived CDR1 and CDR2 are SGHTA and FQGNSA. Supplemented by reference TRBV7-2 and TRBJ2-5, the full variable domain reads GAGVSQSPSNKVTEKGKDVELRCDPISGHTALYWYRQSLGQGLEFLIYFQGNSAPDKSGLPSDRFSAERTGGSVSTLTIQRTQQEDSAVYLCASGLGTFLQETQYFGPGTRLLVL.

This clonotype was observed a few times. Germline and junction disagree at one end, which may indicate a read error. CDR3 sequence reads: CAGSTRGTGDDNEQFF. Here the CDR3 DNA reads TGTGCCGGCAGTACCCGGGGGACGGGCGACGACAATGAGCAGTTCTTC. This chain connects TRBV28 to TRBJ2-1; D might be TRBD2 (6 bases). Germline CDR1 MDHEN, CDR2 SYDVKM. The CDR3 contains 16 residues.

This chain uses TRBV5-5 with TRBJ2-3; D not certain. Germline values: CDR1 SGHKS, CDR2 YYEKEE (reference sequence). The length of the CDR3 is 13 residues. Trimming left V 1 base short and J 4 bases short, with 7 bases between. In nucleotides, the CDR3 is TGTGCCAGCAGCTTGCCAGGTGCAGATACGCAGTATTTT. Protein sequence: CASSLPGADTQYF. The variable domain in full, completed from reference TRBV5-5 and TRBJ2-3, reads DAGVTQSPTHLIKTRGQQVTLRCSPISGHKSVSWYQQVLGQGPQFIFQYYEKEERGRGNFPDRFSARQFPNYSSELNVNALLLGDSALYLCASSLPGADTQYFGPGTRLTVL.

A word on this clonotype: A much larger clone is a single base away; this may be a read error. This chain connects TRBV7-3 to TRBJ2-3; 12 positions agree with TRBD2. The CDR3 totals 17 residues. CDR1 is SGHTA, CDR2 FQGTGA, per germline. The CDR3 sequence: CASGLFASGRAKDTQYF. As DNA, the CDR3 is TGTGCCAGCGGCTTATTCGCTAGCGGGAGGGCCAAAGATACGCAGTATTTT.

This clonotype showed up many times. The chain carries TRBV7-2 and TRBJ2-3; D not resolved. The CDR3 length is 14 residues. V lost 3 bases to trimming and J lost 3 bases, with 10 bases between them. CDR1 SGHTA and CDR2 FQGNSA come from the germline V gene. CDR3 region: CASSFPTQTDTQYF. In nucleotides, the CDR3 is TGTGCCAGCAGCTTCCCCACACAAACAGATACGCAGTATTTT.

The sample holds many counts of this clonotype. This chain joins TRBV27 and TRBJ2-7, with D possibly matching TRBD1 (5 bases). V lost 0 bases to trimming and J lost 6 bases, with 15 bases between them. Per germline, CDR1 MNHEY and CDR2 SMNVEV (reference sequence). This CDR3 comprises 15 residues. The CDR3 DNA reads TGTGCCAGCAGTTTATCACAGGCGTCGCCCCGCGAGCAGTACTTC. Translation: CASSLSQASPREQYF.

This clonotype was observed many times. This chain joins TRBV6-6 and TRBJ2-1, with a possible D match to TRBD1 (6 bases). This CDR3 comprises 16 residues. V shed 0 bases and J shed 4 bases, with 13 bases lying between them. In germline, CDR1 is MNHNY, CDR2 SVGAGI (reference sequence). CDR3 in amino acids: CASSYSDSPLYNEQFF. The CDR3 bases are TGTGCCAGCAGTTACTCGGACAGTCCACTTTACAATGAGCAGTTCTTC.

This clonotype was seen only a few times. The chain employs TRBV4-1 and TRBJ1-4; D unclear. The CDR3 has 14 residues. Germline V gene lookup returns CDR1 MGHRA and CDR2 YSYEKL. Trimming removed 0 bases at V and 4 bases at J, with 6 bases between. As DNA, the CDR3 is TGCGCCAGCAGCCAAGATCCCGTTAATGAAAAACTGTTTTTT. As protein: CASSQDPVNEKLFF.

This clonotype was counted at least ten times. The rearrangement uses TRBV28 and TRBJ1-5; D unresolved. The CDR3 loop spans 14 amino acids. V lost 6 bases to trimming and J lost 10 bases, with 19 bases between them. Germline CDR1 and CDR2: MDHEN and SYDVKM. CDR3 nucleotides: TGTGCCAGCAGCCCAACTAGAATCAGTCAACCCCAGCATTTT. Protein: CASSPTRISQPQHF.

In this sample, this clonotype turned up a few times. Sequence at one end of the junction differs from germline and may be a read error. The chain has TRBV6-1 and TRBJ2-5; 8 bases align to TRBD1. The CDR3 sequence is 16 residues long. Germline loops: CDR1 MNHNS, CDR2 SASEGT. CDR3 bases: TGTGCCATCAGTGAGTCCGGTGCAGGGGGCTGGGAGACCCAGTACTTC. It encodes CAISESGAGGWETQYF.